The 20 T cell receptor beta chains given below trace back to one sample, sequenced in a study of blood T cell repertoires in COVID-19 (dated by TCRdb to 2020 to 2021). Libraries were built with the immunoSEQ multiplex PCR assay. Imported from immuneACCESS, the table was reduced by TCRdb to in-frame sequences with V and J called. These copies leave out some clones; in studies compared against another copy, an unresolved V gene accounts for under half, and the cause of the remainder is not known. In all, the sample holds roughly 280,000 clones, and roughly 86% of those were seen once. The top ten hold over 9% of the sample. The sequencing input was peripheral blood. These receptors were obtained from a young woman with COVID-19, enrolled during active disease.

This chain links TRBV2 with TRBJ2-7, with D possibly matching TRBD1 (6 bases). The CDR3 length is 14 residues. V lost 5 bases to trimming and J lost 0 bases, with 11 bases between them. Germline V gene lookup returns CDR1 SNHLY and CDR2 FYNNEI. DNA for the CDR3: TGTGCCAGCAGTTACCAGGGGAGCTCCTACGAGCAGTACTTC. The encoded protein is CASSYQGSSYEQYF. Supplemented by reference TRBV2 and TRBJ2-7, the full variable domain reads EPEVTQTPSHQVTQMGQEVILRCVPISNHLYFYWYRQILGQKVEFLVSFYNNEISEKSEIFDDQFSVERPDGSNFTLKIRSTKLEDSAMYFCASSYQGSSYEQYFGPGTRLTVT.

The chain recombines TRBV19 with TRBJ2-2; tentative D call: TRBD2 (6 bases). Germline V lookup: CDR1 LNHDA, CDR2 SQIVND (reference sequence). This CDR3 has 15 amino acids. V shed 4 bases and J shed 3 bases, with 12 bases lying between them. The chain's CDR3 is CASSTWDSDTGELFF. In nucleotides, the CDR3 is TGTGCCAGTAGTACCTGGGACTCCGACACCGGGGAGCTGTTTTTT.

In nucleotides, the CDR3 is TGTGCCAGCAGCTCCTCCGGGACAATCTCCTACGAGCAGTACTTC. It encodes CASSSSGTISYEQYF. The chain is built from TRBV5-5 and TRBJ2-7; D possibly corresponds to TRBD1 (6 bases). CDR1 SGHKS and CDR2 YYEKEE come from the germline V gene (reference sequence). The CDR3 totals 15 residues. V was shortened by 3 bases and J by 0 bases, with 13 bases between the two germline ends.

V gene TRBV13 combines with J gene TRBJ2-7; TRBD1 might be the D (6 bases). CDR1 and CDR2 from the germline V gene are PRHDT and FYEKMQ (reference sequence). This CDR3 is 12 amino acids long. V lost 4 bases and J 5 bases, leaving 9 bases between the germline ends. The CDR3 here is CASSYQGNEQYF. The CDR3 bases are TGTGCCAGCAGCTACCAGGGGAACGAGCAGTACTTC.

This sequence joins TRBV19 and TRBJ1-5, with D unresolved. The CDR3 covers 14 residues. V was pared by 5 bases and J by 4 bases, with 12 bases between. CDR1 and CDR2 from the germline V gene are LNHDA and SQIVND (reference sequence). CDR3 loop: CASSGETNNQPQHF. DNA for the CDR3: TGTGCCAGTAGTGGGGAGACAAATAATCAGCCCCAGCATTTT.

The chain couples TRBV10-3 to TRBJ2-7; tentatively, D is TRBD1 (6 bases). V lost 0 bases, J lost 2 bases, and 14 bases lay in between. The germline V gene encodes CDR1 ENHRY and CDR2 SYGVKD. CDR3 length: 16 residues. CDR3 protein: CAISESIGGSPYEQYF. The CDR3 coding sequence is TGTGCCATCAGTGAGTCGATTGGGGGCTCACCCTACGAGCAGTACTTC.

This chain joins TRBV18 and TRBJ1-1, with a weak D call TRBD1 (6 bases). The CDR3 runs to 14 residues. From germline, CDR1 is KGHSH and CDR2 LQKENI. Trimming pared 4 bases from V and 1 base from J, leaving 10 bases between. This CDR3 is CASSLKQGNTEAFF. The CDR3 DNA sequence: TGTGCCAGCTCACTAAAACAGGGGAACACTGAAGCTTTCTTT. Full variable domain (remainder filled in from reference TRBV18 and TRBJ1-1): NAGVMQNPRHLVRRRGQEARLRCSPMKGHSHVYWYRQLPEEGLKFMVYLQKENIIDESGMPKERFSAEFPKEGPSILRIQQVVRGDSAAYFCASSLKQGNTEAFFGQGTRLTVV.

This clone was counted only a few times. The chain links TRBV15 to TRBJ1-2; D gene uncertain. V was cut by 0 bases and J by 6 bases, with 17 bases left in between. This CDR3 comprises 16 residues. Germline loops: CDR1 LNHNV, CDR2 YYDKDF (reference sequence). The CDR3 protein is CATSRDYVAKSDGYTF. As DNA, the CDR3 is TGTGCCACCAGCAGAGATTATGTTGCTAAAAGCGATGGCTACACCTTC.

This clone was counted a few times. The chain is built from TRBV4-2 and TRBJ1-1; 7 nucleotides match TRBD1. CDR3 length equals 16 residues. Germline-derived CDR1 and CDR2 are LGHNA and YNFKEQ. The V and J ends lost 0 bases and 4 bases, in that order; junction bases with no gene match: 8. For the CDR3, the DNA is TGTGCCAGCAGCCAAGATGATGCCAGGGGGGTCACTGAAGCTTTCTTT. It encodes CASSQDDARGVTEAFF.

The chain couples TRBV30 to TRBJ1-3; D gene unclear. Trimming took 5 bases from V and 5 from J, leaving 16 bases between them. The CDR3 runs 14 residues. Germline values: CDR1 GTSNPN, CDR2 SVGIG (reference sequence). CDR3 in DNA: TGTGCCTGGGCCACCTCAGGCCCCCGAAACACCATATATTTT. It is translated as CAWATSGPRNTIYF.

The chain has TRBV12-3 or TRBV12-4 and TRBJ1-6, with D possibly TRBD1 on 6 matching bases. The CDR3 has 13 residues. The V end lost 5 bases, the J end lost 8 bases, and 10 bases lay between the germline ends. DNA for the CDR3: TGTGCCAGCAGTAGAAACAGGGATTCACCCCTCCACTTT. As protein: CASSRNRDSPLHF.

V is TRBV10-1 and J is TRBJ2-2, with TRBD2 identical over 8 bases. V lost 3 bases to trimming and J lost 1 base; unmatched junction nucleotides: 4. Germline V gives CDR1 WNHNN, CDR2 SYGVQD (reference sequence). The CDR3 consists of 16 residues. This CDR3 is CASSDWAGGNTGELFF. The CDR3 DNA reads as TGCGCCAGCAGTGACTGGGCGGGGGGGAACACCGGGGAGCTGTTTTTT.

The V gene is TRBV11-1, the J gene TRBJ2-1, with 7 positions matching TRBD2. The CDR3 has 15 residues. CDR1 and CDR2 (germline): SGHAT, FQDESV (reference sequence). Trimming removed 5 bases from V and 4 bases from J; junction bases left unmatched: 8. CDR3 sequence (DNA): TGTGCCAGCAGCCCTGGGCTAGCGGAATACAATGAGCAGTTCTTC. The encoded protein is CASSPGLAEYNEQFF. The complete variable domain, with remaining parts taken from reference TRBV11-1 and TRBJ2-1, reads EAEVAQSPRYKITEKSQAVAFWCDPISGHATLYWYRQILGQGPELLVQFQDESVVDDSQLPKDRFSAERLKGVDSTLKIQPAELGDSAMYLCASSPGLAEYNEQFFGPGTRLTVL.

V and J are TRBV27 and TRBJ2-1; perhaps TRBD2 as D (5 bases). V gave up 10 bases and J gave up 3 bases, with 16 bases separating them. The CDR3 is made up of 14 amino acids. Germline CDR1 is MNHEY and CDR2 is SMNVEV (reference sequence). The CDR3 coding sequence is TGTGCCACGAGGGAGACTTACAACTACAATGAGCAGTTCTTC. Translated, it gives CATRETYNYNEQFF.

The V and J genes are TRBV28 and TRBJ1-1; TRBD1 is a possible D gene (6 bases). V was trimmed by 6 bases and J by 4 bases, leaving 12 bases between them. The germline V gene encodes CDR1 MDHEN and CDR2 SYDVKM. The CDR3 has 13 residues. Here the CDR3 DNA reads TGTGCCAGCAGCCAGGGGAGGGCCACTGAAGCTTTCTTT. Its translation is CASSQGRATEAFF.

The chain combines TRBV6-2 or TRBV6-3 with TRBJ2-5, with a possible D match to TRBD1 (6 bases). Germline V lookup: CDR1 MNHEY, CDR2 SVGEGT. Deletions cut 6 bases from V and 2 bases from J, with 13 bases between. This CDR3 contains 14 residues. In nucleotides, the CDR3 is TGTGCCAGCAGACCTCCAGGGACACAAGAGACCCAGTACTTC. It translates to CASRPPGTQETQYF.

The chain employs TRBV6-6 and TRBJ1-1; D unclear. The CDR3 runs to 11 residues. Trimming stripped 2 bases from V and 8 bases from J, with 6 bases between. In germline, CDR1 is MNHNY, CDR2 SVGAGI (reference sequence). CDR3: CASSYGQEAFF. The CDR3 DNA reads as TGTGCCAGCAGTTACGGGCAGGAAGCTTTCTTT.

This clone has a single count. V is TRBV6-5 and J is TRBJ2-2, with 7 nucleotides matching TRBD1. After removal of 6 bases from V and 4 bases from J, the junction contained 8 bases not matched to a gene. Germline V gene sequence: CDR1 MNHEY, CDR2 SVGAGI. The CDR3 is 15 residues long. The CDR3 protein is CASRADRAGTGELFF. CDR3 coding DNA: TGTGCCAGCAGGGCAGACAGGGCGGGCACCGGGGAGCTGTTTTTT.

The CDR3 DNA follows: TGTGCCACCTCCCGAGCGGGAGGTGTAGGTACGCAGTATTTT. Its protein product is CATSRAGGVGTQYF. The chain carries TRBV24-1 and TRBJ2-3, with 9 bases lining up with TRBD2. The CDR3 runs 14 residues. V lost 9 bases and J lost 8; bases outside the gene matches: 11. Germline V lookup: CDR1 KGHDR, CDR2 SFDVKD.

V gene TRBV5-4 combines with J gene TRBJ1-4; 11 bases are shared with TRBD1. Trimming cost V 0 bases and J 7 bases; bases outside gene matches: 5. This CDR3 comprises 16 residues. CDR1 SGHNT and CDR2 YYREEE come from the germline V gene (reference sequence). In DNA, the CDR3 is TGTGCCAGCAGCTTGGACCTGGGACAGGGGGTTGAAAAACTGTTTTTT. Protein: CASSLDLGQGVEKLFF.